One and the same sample provided the 17 T cell receptor beta chains below, sequenced in a study of T cells in Graves' hyperthyroidism and ophthalmopathy. RNA transcripts served as the template for amplifying TCR beta CDR3 regions. When the TCR CDR3 underwent first-round RT-PCR, the HTBI primer set was used. TCRdb fed the multiplex PCR reads into MiXCR, producing one record per CDR3 protein. The sample lists about 500,000 distinct CDR3 sequences, over 45% occurring once. Sample: peripheral blood or thyroid tissue (not recorded which). The receptor set was obtained from an adult woman with Graves' disease, either hyperthyroidism or ophthalmopathy (not recorded which).

The rearrangement uses TRBV10-3 and TRBJ1-2; D might be TRBD1 (6 bases). The CDR3 has 17 residues. The germline V and J ends were trimmed by 2 bases and 4 bases, with 20 bases remaining between them. Per germline, CDR1 ENHRY and CDR2 SYGVKD. CDR3 region: CAISEVVTGSSSYGYTF. Written as DNA, the CDR3 is TGTGCCATCAGTGAGGTCGTGACAGGCTCGAGTTCCTATGGCTACACCTTC.

This clonotype was detected ten times or more. The V and J genes are TRBV6-6 and TRBJ1-2; D gene uncertain. V lost 2 bases to trimming and J lost 8 bases, with 9 bases between them. Germline loops: CDR1 MNHNY, CDR2 SVGAGI (reference sequence). This CDR3 has 12 amino acids. CDR3 DNA sequence: TGTGCCAGCAGTTACGGGCACTTCGGCTACACCTTC. This gives the protein CASSYGHFGYTF.

This chain uses TRBV7-8 with TRBJ1-1, with D tentatively TRBD1 (6 bases). V lost 4 bases and J lost 4, with 13 bases in between. CDR1 and CDR2 (germline): SGHVS, FQNEAQ. This CDR3 has 14 residues. In nucleotides, the CDR3 is TGTGCCAGCAGCTCACCCCAAGGGGGCACTGAAGCTTTCTTT. It yields the protein CASSSPQGGTEAFF.

This chain uses TRBV19 with TRBJ2-5; tentative D call: TRBD1 (5 bases). V was trimmed by 3 bases and J by 3 bases, leaving 14 bases between them. This CDR3 comprises 15 residues. Germline CDR1 reads LNHDA; CDR2 reads SQIVND (reference sequence). The CDR3 nucleotides read TGTGCCAGTAGTATTGGGCAGGGTGAGAAAGAGACCCAGTACTTC. As protein: CASSIGQGEKETQYF.

There are many counts of this clonotype. This chain uses TRBV7-9 with TRBJ2-7, with a tentative D call TRBD1 (5 bases). V gave up 2 bases and J gave up 9 bases, with 11 bases separating them. The length of the CDR3 is 12 residues. CDR1 SEHNR and CDR2 FQNEAQ come from the germline V gene (reference sequence). CDR3 loop: CASSLYPQGQYF. As DNA, the CDR3 is TGTGCCAGCAGCTTATATCCCCAGGGGCAGTACTTC.

This clonotype has just one count. The chain uses TRBV10-1 and TRBJ2-5, with D unresolved. Germline V gene data show CDR1 as WNHNN and CDR2 as SYGVQD (reference sequence). With 0 bases removed from V and 4 bases from J, the gap between germline ends came to 9 bases. This CDR3 is built from 14 residues. The CDR3 DNA is TGCGCCAGCAGTGAGTCCTGGTCTCGAGAGACCCAGTACTTC. Its protein is CASSESWSRETQYF.

The chain uses TRBV7-8 and TRBJ1-2, with D unclear. CDR3 length: 15 residues. V was pared by 7 bases and J by 2 bases, with 17 bases between. CDR1 is SGHVS and CDR2 is FQNEAQ in the germline V gene. The CDR3 sequence is CASISGGRQNYGYTF. The CDR3 DNA reads as TGTGCCAGCATCTCGGGCGGCAGGCAAAACTATGGCTACACCTTC.

J is TRBJ2-7 and V is TRBV20-1; D is uncertain. The germline V gene encodes CDR1 DFQATT and CDR2 SNEGSKA (reference sequence). This CDR3 has 12 residues. Trimming left V 1 base short and J 7 bases short, with 11 bases between. CDR3 protein: CSARVQTWEQYF. The CDR3 coding sequence is TGCAGTGCTAGAGTCCAGACCTGGGAGCAGTACTTC.

The chain combines TRBV19 with TRBJ1-5; D is unclear. The germline CDR1 and CDR2 sequences are LNHDA and SQIVND (reference sequence). The CDR3 loop spans 15 amino acids. Trimming took off 5 bases at V and 0 bases at J, with 11 bases between the two ends. The CDR3 here is CASSAAGYSNQPQHF. The CDR3 DNA reads TGTGCCAGTAGTGCCGCTGGATATAGCAATCAGCCCCAGCATTTT.

In its sample, this clonotype was seen many times. This chain uses TRBV20-1 with TRBJ1-4, with a tentative D call TRBD1 (5 bases). CDR1 DFQATT and CDR2 SNEGSKA come from the germline V gene (reference sequence). Trimming stripped 0 bases from V and 7 bases from J, with 12 bases between. This CDR3 contains 14 residues. CDR3 nucleotide sequence: TGCAGTGCTAGAGATTCATCGGGGGGTGAAAAACTGTTTTTT. The encoded protein is CSARDSSGGEKLFF.

This clonotype appeared many times. This chain links TRBV10-2 with TRBJ1-5, with TRBD1 as a possible D gene (5 bases). Trimming removed 6 bases at V and 6 bases at J, with 12 bases between. The CDR3 runs to 13 residues. CDR1 and CDR2 from the germline V gene are WSHSY and SAAADI. Written as DNA, the CDR3 is TGCGCCAGCAGCGACAGTTTCCGTCAGCCCCAGCATTTT. Its translation is CASSDSFRQPQHF.

This clonotype was recorded many times. The chain carries TRBV7-9 and TRBJ1-2, with D unresolved. Deletions cut 2 bases from V and 7 bases from J, with 8 bases between. The germline CDR1 and CDR2 sequences are SEHNR and FQNEAQ (reference sequence). The CDR3 has 12 amino acids. DNA of the CDR3: TGTGCCAGCAGCTTATCCCCAGGTGGCTACACCTTC. Amino acid sequence: CASSLSPGGYTF.

In this sample, this clonotype turned up many times. V and J are TRBV5-1 and TRBJ2-2; 9 bases are shared with TRBD2. Germline lookup yields CDR1 SGHRS and CDR2 YFSETQ. The V gene end was trimmed by 3 bases and the J gene end by 4 bases; junction bases not matched to a gene: 13. CDR3 length: 18 residues. The CDR3 DNA is TGCGCCAGCAGCTCACGAAGCGGGAGGCTCGAGGGCACCGGGGAGCTGTTTTTT. Translating gives CASSSRSGRLEGTGELFF.

This chain joins TRBV7-8 and TRBJ1-3, with 7 bases matching TRBD1. Germline-derived CDR1 and CDR2 are SGHVS and FQNEAQ. CDR3 size: 17 residues. Trimming took 1 base from V and 4 from J; bases not matched to a gene: 10. CDR3 sequence reads: CASSLESSGGIGNTIYF. CDR3 DNA: TGTGCCAGCAGCTTAGAGAGCTCAGGGGGAATCGGAAACACCATATATTTT.

This clonotype occurred a few times. The chain has TRBV10-2 and TRBJ2-7, with 8 bases matching TRBD1. Trimming cost V 6 bases and J 2 bases; bases outside gene matches: 9. The CDR3 sequence is 15 residues long. Per germline, CDR1 WSHSY and CDR2 SAAADI. The CDR3 DNA reads as TGCGCCAGCAGACATCTCCCGGGACAGGCCTACGAGCAGTACTTC. Residues: CASRHLPGQAYEQYF.

The gene calls are TRBV4-2 and TRBJ1-2, with D possibly being TRBD1 (5 bases). V was shortened by 8 bases and J by 8 bases, with 15 bases between the two germline ends. CDR1 and CDR2 from the germline V gene are LGHNA and YNFKEQ. This CDR3 spans 12 amino acids. The CDR3 protein is CASGTGLLGYTF. For the CDR3, the DNA is TGTGCCAGCGGCACAGGTCTATTAGGCTACACCTTC.

This clonotype was counted many times. J is TRBJ1-1 and V is TRBV10-3; TRBD1 is a possible D gene (5 bases). CDR1 is ENHRY, CDR2 SYGVKD, per germline. Between the trimmed V and J ends, which lost 4 bases and 5 bases, there was a span of 11 bases. The CDR3 has 13 residues. CDR3 region: CAISALGVTEAFF. CDR3 nucleotides: TGTGCCATCAGTGCCTTAGGGGTTACTGAAGCTTTCTTT.